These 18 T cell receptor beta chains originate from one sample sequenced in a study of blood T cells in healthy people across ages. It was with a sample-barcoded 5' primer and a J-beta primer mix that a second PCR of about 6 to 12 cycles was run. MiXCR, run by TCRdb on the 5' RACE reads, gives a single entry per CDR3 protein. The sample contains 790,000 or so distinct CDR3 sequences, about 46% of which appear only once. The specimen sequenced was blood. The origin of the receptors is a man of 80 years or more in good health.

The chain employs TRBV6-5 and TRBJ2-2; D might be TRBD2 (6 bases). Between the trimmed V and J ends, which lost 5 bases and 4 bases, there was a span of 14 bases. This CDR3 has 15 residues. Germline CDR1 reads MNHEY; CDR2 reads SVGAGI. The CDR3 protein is CASSPLAGTTGELFF. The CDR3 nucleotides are TGTGCCAGCAGTCCCTTGGCGGGGACCACCGGGGAGCTGTTTTTT.

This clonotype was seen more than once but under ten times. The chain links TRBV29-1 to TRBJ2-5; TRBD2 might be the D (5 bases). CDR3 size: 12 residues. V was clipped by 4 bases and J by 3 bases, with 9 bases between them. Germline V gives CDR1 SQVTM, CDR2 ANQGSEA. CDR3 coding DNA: TGCAGCGTTGCCCCAGCGGAAGAGACCCAGTACTTC. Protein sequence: CSVAPAEETQYF.

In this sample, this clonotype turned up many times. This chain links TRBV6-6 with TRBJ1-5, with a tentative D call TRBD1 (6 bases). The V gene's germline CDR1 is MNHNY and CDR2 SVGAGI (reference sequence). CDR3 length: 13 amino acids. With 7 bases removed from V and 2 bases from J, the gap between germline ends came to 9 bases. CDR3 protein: CASTGQGNQPQHF. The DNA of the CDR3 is TGTGCCAGCACGGGACAAGGCAATCAGCCCCAGCATTTT.

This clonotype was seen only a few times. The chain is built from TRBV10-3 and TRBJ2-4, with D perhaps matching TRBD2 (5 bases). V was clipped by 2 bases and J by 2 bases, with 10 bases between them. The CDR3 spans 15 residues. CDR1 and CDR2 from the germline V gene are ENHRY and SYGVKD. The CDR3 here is CAISEGELTKNIQYF. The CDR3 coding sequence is TGTGCCATCAGTGAGGGGGAGTTGACCAAAAACATTCAGTACTTC.

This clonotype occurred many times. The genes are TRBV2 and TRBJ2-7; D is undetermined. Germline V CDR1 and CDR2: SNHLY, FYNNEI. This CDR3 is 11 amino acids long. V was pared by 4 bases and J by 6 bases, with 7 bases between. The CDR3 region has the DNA TGTGCCAGCAGTGTGACTCCCGAGCAGTACTTC. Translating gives CASSVTPEQYF.

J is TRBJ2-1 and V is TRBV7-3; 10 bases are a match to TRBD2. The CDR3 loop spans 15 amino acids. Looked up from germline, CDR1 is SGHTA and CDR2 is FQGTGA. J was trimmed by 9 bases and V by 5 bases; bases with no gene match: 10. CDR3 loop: CASSALAGVNGEQFF. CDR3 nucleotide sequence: TGTGCCAGCAGCGCGCTAGCGGGAGTTAATGGTGAGCAGTTCTTC.

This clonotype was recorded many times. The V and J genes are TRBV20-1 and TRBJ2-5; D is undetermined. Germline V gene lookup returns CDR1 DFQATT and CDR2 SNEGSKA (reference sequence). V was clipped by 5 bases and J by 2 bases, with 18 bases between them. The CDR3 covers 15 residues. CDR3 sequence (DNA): TGCAGTGCTGCGCCTACTCTTAGCTTTCAAGAGACCCAGTACTTC. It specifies CSAAPTLSFQETQYF.

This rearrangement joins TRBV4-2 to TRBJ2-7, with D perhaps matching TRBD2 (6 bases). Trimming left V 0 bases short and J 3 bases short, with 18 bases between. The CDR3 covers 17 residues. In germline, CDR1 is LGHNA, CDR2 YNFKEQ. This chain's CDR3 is CASSQEGGIETFYEQYF. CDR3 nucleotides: TGTGCCAGCAGCCAAGAGGGGGGAATAGAAACCTTCTACGAGCAGTACTTC.

This chain's CDR3 is CASSRSAPYTGELFF. For the CDR3, the DNA is TGCGCCAGCAGCCGGTCGGCGCCATACACCGGGGAGCTGTTTTTT. J is TRBJ2-2 and V is TRBV5-1; D remains unclear. The V gene's germline CDR1 is SGHRS and CDR2 YFSETQ. V was pared by 4 bases and J by 3 bases, with 13 bases between. The CDR3 contains 15 residues.

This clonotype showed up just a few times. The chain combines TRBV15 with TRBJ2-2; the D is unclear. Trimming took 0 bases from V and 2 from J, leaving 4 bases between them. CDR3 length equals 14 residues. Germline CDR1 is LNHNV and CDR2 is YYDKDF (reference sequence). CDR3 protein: CATSRDLNTGELFF. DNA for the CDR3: TGTGCCACCAGCAGAGATCTCAACACCGGGGAGCTGTTTTTT.

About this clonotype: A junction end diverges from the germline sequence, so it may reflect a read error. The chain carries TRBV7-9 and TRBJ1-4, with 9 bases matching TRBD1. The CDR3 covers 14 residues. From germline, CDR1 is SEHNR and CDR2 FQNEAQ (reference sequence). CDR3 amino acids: CAGSLGTGTPKLFF. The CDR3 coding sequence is TGTGCCGGCAGCTTAGGGACAGGGACCCCAAAACTGTTTTTT.

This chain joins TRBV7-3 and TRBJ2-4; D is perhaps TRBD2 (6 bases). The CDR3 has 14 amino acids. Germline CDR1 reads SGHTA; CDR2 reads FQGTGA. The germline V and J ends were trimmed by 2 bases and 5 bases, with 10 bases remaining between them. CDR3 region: CASSLSTSQNIQYF. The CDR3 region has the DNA TGTGCCAGCAGCTTATCTACTAGCCAAAACATTCAGTACTTC.

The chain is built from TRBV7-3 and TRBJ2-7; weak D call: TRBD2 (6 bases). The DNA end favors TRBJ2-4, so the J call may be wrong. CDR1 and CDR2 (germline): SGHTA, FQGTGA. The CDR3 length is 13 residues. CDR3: CASIPGTPDIQYF. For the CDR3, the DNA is TGTGCCAGCATCCCCGGGACTCCAGACATTCAGTACTTC.

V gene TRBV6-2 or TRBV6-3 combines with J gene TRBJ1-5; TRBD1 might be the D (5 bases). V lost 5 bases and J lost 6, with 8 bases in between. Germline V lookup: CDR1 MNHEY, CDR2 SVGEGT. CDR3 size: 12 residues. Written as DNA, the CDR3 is TGTGCCAGCAGTGGGGGGGTTCAGCCCCAGCATTTT. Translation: CASSGGVQPQHF.

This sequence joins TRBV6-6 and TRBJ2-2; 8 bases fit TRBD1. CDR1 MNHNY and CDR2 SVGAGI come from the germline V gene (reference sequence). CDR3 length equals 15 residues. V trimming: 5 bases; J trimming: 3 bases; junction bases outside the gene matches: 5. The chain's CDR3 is CASSQLTGDTGELFF. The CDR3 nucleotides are TGTGCCAGCAGTCAGCTGACAGGGGACACCGGGGAGCTGTTTTTT.

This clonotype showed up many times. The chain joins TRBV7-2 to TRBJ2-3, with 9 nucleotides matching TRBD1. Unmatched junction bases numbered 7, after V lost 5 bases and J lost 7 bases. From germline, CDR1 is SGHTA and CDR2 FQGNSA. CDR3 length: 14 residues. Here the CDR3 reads CASSKNRGPHTQYF. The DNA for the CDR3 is TGTGCCAGCAGCAAGAACAGGGGGCCGCATACGCAGTATTTT.

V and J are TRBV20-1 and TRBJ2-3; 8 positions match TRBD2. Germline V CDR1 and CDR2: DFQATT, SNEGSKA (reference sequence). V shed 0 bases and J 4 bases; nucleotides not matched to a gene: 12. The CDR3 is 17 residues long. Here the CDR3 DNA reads TGCAGTGCTAGAGAAGTCCTGGCGGGAGGTGCAGCAGATACGCAGTATTTT. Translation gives CSAREVLAGGAADTQYF.

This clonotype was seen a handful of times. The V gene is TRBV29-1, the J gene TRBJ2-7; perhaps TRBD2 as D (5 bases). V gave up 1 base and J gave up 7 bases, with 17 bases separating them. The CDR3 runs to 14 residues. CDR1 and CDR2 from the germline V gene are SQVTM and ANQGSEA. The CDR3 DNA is TGCAGCGTTGAAGCGCCGGGAACCCCTACGGAGCAGTACTTC. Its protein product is CSVEAPGTPTEQYF.